The T cell receptor (beta chain) under discussion was sequenced for a study of blood T cell repertoires in COVID-19. About the research overall: Sites in the United States, Italy and Spain provided acute and convalescent COVID-19 samples. The cDNA or gDNA used as material had been derived from T cells, B-cell-depleted T cells, or PBMCs.

Germline V lookup: CDR1 SNHLY, CDR2 FYNNEI. The CDR3 runs to 16 residues. With V trimmed by 5 bases and J by 2 bases, 9 bases remained unmatched. Per the original methods: Nucleated cell number was recorded as an estimate derived from reference gene primer amplification. TCRdb's copy holds only in-frame clones and misses some; the assay was immunoSEQ multiplex PCR. D and trimming were read from the DNA, whereas the V and J calls and clone size are those reported in that table. This repertoire shows roughly 250,000 clones, more than 60% found once; its top ten account for 4%. Only a few counts were recorded for this clone.

This clonotype originated in a woman aged 40 to 50 with active or convalescent COVID-19. V gene TRBV2 combines with J gene TRBJ1-3; 7 nucleotides agree with TRBD1. Input material: peripheral blood. CDR3 sequence reads: CASSPRTGYAGNTIYF. DNA of the CDR3: TGTGCCAGCAGTCCCCGGACAGGTTATGCTGGAAACACCATATATTTT.